A single sample is the source of the 13 T cell receptor beta chains below, sequenced in a study of shared clonotypes between healthy human individuals. Some clones are missing from TCRdb's copy, which holds only in-frame ones; the method was immunoSEQ multiplex PCR. The sample includes 2 million to 2.5 million clones, approximately 94% of them seen just once. The sequenced sample was naive CD4+ T cells sorted from blood. Subset of the sample: CD45RA+ positively selected. The receptors come from a man between 18 and 29 years old in good health.

This chain links TRBV6-6 with TRBJ2-2; TRBD1 matches at 7 bases. Germline V CDR1 and CDR2: MNHNY, SVGAGI (reference sequence). CDR3 length: 15 residues. The junction had 6 bases not matched to a gene; V was cut back by 2 bases and J by 6 bases. In DNA form, the CDR3 reads TGTGCCAGCAGTTACAAGGGGCAGGGGGCCGGGGAGCTGTTTTTT. Its protein product is CASSYKGQGAGELFF.

The rearrangement joins TRBV6-1 to TRBJ2-7; 10 nucleotides match TRBD1. V shed 10 bases, J shed 5 bases, and the junction held 14 bases outside the gene matches. The CDR3 loop spans 15 amino acids. Germline CDR1 is MNHNS and CDR2 is SASEGT. CDR3 nucleotide sequence: TGTGCCACCAGCTCCGGGGGACAGGGGCTGGACGAGCAGTACTTC. Its protein is CATSSGGQGLDEQYF.

J is TRBJ2-1 and V is TRBV27; possible D gene TRBD2, 6 bases. V gave up 5 bases and J gave up 10 bases, with 24 bases separating them. The V gene's germline CDR1 is MNHEY and CDR2 SMNVEV (reference sequence). This CDR3 has 16 amino acids. The CDR3 DNA reads TGTGCCAGCAGTACGCCTCAGCGGGCGTATTTCGGGGAGCAGTTCTTC. As protein: CASSTPQRAYFGEQFF.

This chain joins TRBV5-1 and TRBJ1-1, with D perhaps TRBD1 (5 bases). CDR1 and CDR2 from the germline V gene are SGHRS and YFSETQ. V was cut by 0 bases and J by 4 bases, with 16 bases left in between. CDR3 length: 16 amino acids. CDR3: CASSLVGGSEGTEAFF. The CDR3 bases are TGCGCCAGCAGCTTGGTGGGGGGTTCTGAGGGCACTGAAGCTTTCTTT.

The rearrangement uses TRBV7-9 and TRBJ2-7, with D unresolved. Germline lookup yields CDR1 SEHNR and CDR2 FQNEAQ (reference sequence). V was pared by 5 bases and J by 5 bases, with 22 bases between. This CDR3 contains 16 residues. This chain's CDR3 is CASSLMAWTRFNEQYF. In nucleotides, the CDR3 is TGTGCCAGCAGCCTGATGGCGTGGACCCGTTTCAACGAGCAGTACTTC.

The rearrangement links TRBV10-1 to TRBJ1-1; TRBD1 agrees at 7 bases. This CDR3 has 14 amino acids. Germline assignment: CDR1 WNHNN and CDR2 SYGVQD (reference sequence). Losses at the gene ends were 5 bases for V and 6 bases for J; bases not matched to a gene: 9. In nucleotides, the CDR3 is TGCGCCAGCAGTCCGAACAGGGGATCGGCTGAAGCTTTCTTT. This sequence encodes CASSPNRGSAEAFF.

This chain uses TRBV7-9 with TRBJ2-3, with D possibly being TRBD1 or TRBD2 (5 bases each). The germline V gene encodes CDR1 SEHNR and CDR2 FQNEAQ (reference sequence). The CDR3 covers 17 residues. V was shortened by 5 bases and J by 2 bases, with 20 bases between the two germline ends. CDR3 in amino acids: CASSTWRQMGVTDTQYF. The DNA for the CDR3 is TGTGCCAGCAGCACCTGGCGGCAAATGGGGGTCACAGATACGCAGTATTTT.

The chain is built from TRBV5-6 and TRBJ2-7; D may match TRBD1 or TRBD2 (6 bases each). V gave up 1 base and J gave up 3 bases, with 14 bases separating them. This CDR3 region has 15 residues. Germline values: CDR1 SGHDT, CDR2 YYEEEE. CDR3 amino acids: CASSLYGGLYYEQYF. The CDR3, as DNA: TGTGCCAGCAGCTTGTACGGGGGCCTCTACTACGAGCAGTACTTC.

This clone appeared once. CDR3 region: CASAGTGSGSYEQYF. For the CDR3, the DNA is TGCGCCAGCGCCGGGACAGGGTCAGGGTCTTACGAGCAGTACTTC. The rearrangement joins TRBV5-1 to TRBJ2-7, with TRBD1 identical over 9 bases. Per germline, CDR1 SGHRS and CDR2 YFSETQ. The CDR3 covers 15 residues. V was pared by 7 bases and J by 4 bases, with 12 bases of the junction left unmatched.

This clone was detected only once. The gene calls are TRBV28 and TRBJ2-3, with D possibly being TRBD2 (5 bases). V lost 4 bases to trimming and J lost 1 base, with 12 bases between them. This CDR3 comprises 15 residues. Germline values: CDR1 MDHEN, CDR2 SYDVKM. Here the CDR3 reads CASSSSPGGTDTQYF. In DNA form, the CDR3 reads TGTGCCAGCAGTTCCTCCCCCGGGGGCACAGATACGCAGTATTTT.

This clone appeared a single time. The chain joins TRBV7-8 to TRBJ1-2; D is uncertain. The V end lost 0 bases, the J end lost 0 bases, and 11 bases lay between the germline ends. CDR1 is SGHVS and CDR2 is FQNEAQ in the germline V gene. The CDR3 has 16 amino acids. CDR3: CASSLAFREPNYGYTF. CDR3 sequence (DNA): TGTGCCAGCAGCTTAGCATTCCGGGAGCCTAACTATGGCTACACCTTC.

The chain uses TRBV18 and TRBJ2-7; 11 bases line up with TRBD1. The CDR3 covers 15 residues. V shed 6 bases and J 4 bases; nucleotides not matched to a gene: 8. Germline V CDR1 and CDR2: KGHSH, LQKENI. The CDR3 protein is CASSRGTGGMYEQYF. The CDR3 DNA is TGTGCCAGCTCCCGCGGGACAGGGGGAATGTACGAGCAGTACTTC.

The rearrangement uses TRBV13 and TRBJ1-2, with TRBD1 as a possible D gene (5 bases). Trimming removed 3 bases at V and 8 bases at J, with 28 bases between. The CDR3 consists of 18 residues. Germline loops: CDR1 PRHDT, CDR2 FYEKMQ (reference sequence). The CDR3 protein is CASSFYPFGTGPRGGYTF. The CDR3 nucleotides are TGTGCCAGCAGCTTTTACCCCTTTGGGACGGGGCCCCGAGGGGGCTACACCTTC.